This is a list of T cell receptor beta chains from one sample in a study of tumor-infiltrating lymphocytes in primary liver carcinoma. TCRdb analysed the multiplex PCR reads with MiXCR anew, one entry per CDR3 protein. This table has roughly 78,000 distinct CDR3 sequences, 60% to 80% appearing once. Sequenced material: liver tumor tissue from sampling region 4. The receptor source for this set is a woman aged 55-70 years with primary liver carcinoma and hepatitis B virus infection. Both conserved end residues are part of each CDR3. A D gene is named only where the DNA matches it firmly. A row's size may be missing; if present it is once, few, many or a size class.

TGTGTCAGCAGAAGGACAGGTTCCCCTACCAGGGCCAACGTCCTGACTTTC	CVSRRTGSPTRANVLTF	-	TRBD1	17	TRBV12-3/TRBV12-4	TRBJ2-6
TGTGCCTGGAGCGTAACCACAGGGGGCACTGAGCCCCAGCAGTTT	CAWSVTTGGTEPQQF	-	TRBD1	15	TRBV30	TRBJ1-5
TGCGCCAGCAGCCAAGAGGCTGGGGGAGGTACCTACAATGAGCAGTTCTTC	CASSQEAGGGTYNEQFF	once	-	17	TRBV4-1	TRBJ2-1
TGCAATGTTATCTTCACAGGGGCAGATACGCAGTATTTT	CNVIFTGADTQYF	-	TRBD1	13	TRBV20-1	TRBJ2-3
TGTGCCAGTAGTGACGGGAGGGCCACCAGGGAGCTGTTTTTT	CASSDGRATRELFF	-	TRBD2	14	TRBV6-1	TRBJ2-2
TGTGCCAGTAGTATAGATCATGCGCGACAGGGATACAATGAGCAGTTCTTC	CASSIDHARQGYNEQFF	many	TRBD1	17	TRBV19	TRBJ2-1
TGCGCCAGCAGCACAGGGTCTGGTACCGGGGAGCTGTTTTTT	CASSTGSGTGELFF	many	-	14	TRBV5-1	TRBJ2-2
TGTGGCAGCAGGCAAGTTAGCGGCACAGATACGCAGTATTTT	CGSRQVSGTDTQYF	-	-	14	TRBV4-2	TRBJ2-3
TGCAGCGTTGAAAGAGGGAGCGAAAGAGGCTACGCCTTC	CSVERGSERGYAF	-	-	13	TRBV29-1	TRBJ1-2
TGTGCCAGCAGTGATCGCGGGACCCGGGACAGGTATCATCCCCGGCATTTT	CASSDRGTRDRYHPRHF	-	TRBD1	17	TRBV6-1	TRBJ1-5
TGCAGCGTCGCGCGGGACATCCAAGAGACCCTGTACTTC	CSVARDIQETLYF	-	-	13	TRBV29-1	TRBJ2-5
TGTGCCTGCAGTGATAGCCTGAAGGGAGCGGCTAGGGACTACGAGCAGTACTTC	CACSDSLKGAARDYEQYF	once	-	18	TRBV6-1	TRBJ2-7
TGTGCCAGCAGTTTATGGGGGGGATTACCCGCACTAGCGGGAGGGGCTTACAATGAGCAGTTCTTC	CASSLWGGLPALAGGAYNEQFF	many	TRBD2	22	TRBV28	TRBJ2-1
TGTGCCAGCAGCTTAGCGGCCAGTGTGGACTACACCTTC	CASSLAASVDYTF	-	-	13	TRBV7-9	TRBJ1-2
TGCGCCAGCAGACTCTGGGGTAATCTTTACAATGAGCAGTTTTTC	CASRLWGNLYNEQFF	once	-	15	TRBV5-1	TRBJ2-1
TGTGCTAAGACCGGGACTAGCGGGGGCGGTATTAGCACAGATACGCAGTATTTT	CAKTGTSGGGISTDTQYF	-	TRBD2	18	TRBV10-3	TRBJ2-3
TGTGCCAGCAGCCCTCCGCAAGGACCGACCCCGGAGCTGTTATTT	CASSPPQGPTPELLF	-	-	15	TRBV11-2	TRBJ2-2
TGTGCCAGCAGCGACGCGACAGGGGTTTTTAACAATGAGCAGTTCTTC	CASSDATGVFNNEQFF	-	TRBD1	16	TRBV11-2	TRBJ2-1
TGTGCCAGCAGCTTAGAGGGAGCCAGTGGCTGTGGTTACACCTTC	CASSLEGASGCGYTF	-	-	15	TRBV11-2	TRBJ1-2
TGTGCCAGCAGTGAACGGACTAGCGGGAGGGCCTATGAGCAGTTCTTC	CASSERTSGRAYEQFF	many	TRBD2	16	TRBV6-1	TRBJ2-1
TGTGCCAACAGCTTAGCGCGGGACAGGGTCGAGCAGTACTTC	CANSLARDRVEQYF	-	TRBD1	14	TRBV7-9	TRBJ2-7
TGCGCCAGCGAGGAGGGTGTAAGCAATCAGCCCCAGCATTTT	CASEEGVSNQPQHF	-	-	14	TRBV4-1	TRBJ1-5
TGTGCCAGCAGCTTCCCCTGGAGCGGGAGGGCCAGCGAGAAGTACTTC	CASSFPWSGRASEKYF	-	TRBD2	16	TRBV13	TRBJ2-7
TGTGCCAGCATGGTGCAGGGGGCGGGGTACGGGCAGTACTTC	CASMVQGAGYGQYF	-	TRBD1	14	TRBV28	TRBJ2-7
TGTGCCAACAGCCAAGATTTGGGTAGCTGGAGAACGCAGTACTTC	CANSQDLGSWRTQYF	-	-	15	TRBV4-2	TRBJ2-4
TGTGCCAGCAGCTCGGGACTTACAGGTGGGGAACTGTTTTTT	CASSSGLTGGELFF	-	-	14	TRBV11-2	TRBJ2-2
TGCAGCGCCAGGACAGGGACCTACGAGCAGTACTTC	CSARTGTYEQYF	medium-sized	TRBD1	12	TRBV29-1	TRBJ2-7
TGTACCATCAGTGAGAGTGGAACTGATAATTCACCCCTCCACTTT	CTISESGTDNSPLHF	-	-	15	TRBV10-3	TRBJ1-6
TGTGCCGGCAGGGGACAGGGGAGGGACTCCTACAATGAGCAGTCCTTC	CAGRGQGRDSYNEQSF	-	TRBD1	16	TRBV6-1	TRBJ2-1
TGTGCCAGCAGTTTAAACGCGAACGCCGGGGAGCTGTTTTTT	CASSLNANAGELFF	-	-	14	TRBV12-3/TRBV12-4	TRBJ2-2
TGTGCCAGCAGCTTAAGGGGACTTACGTACACGTCAGATACGCAGCATTTT	CASSLRGLTYTSDTQHF	-	-	17	TRBV11-2	TRBJ1-5
TGTGCCAGCAGCTTAAGTGAAAAACTGTTTTTT	CASSLSEKLFF	many	-	11	TRBV7-9	TRBJ1-4
TGTGCCAGCAGCCAAGATATGGCTAGCGGGATGGGTGATCAGTTCTTC	CASSQDMASGMGDQFF	-	TRBD2	16	TRBV4-2	TRBJ2-1
TGTGCCAGCAGCGGTGGACTAGCGGGAGGTGGAGAGACCCAGTACTTC	CASSGGLAGGGETQYF	many	TRBD2	16	TRBV5-4	TRBJ2-5
TGTGCCAGCAGGTCCGGGACAGGTGGCAACTACGAGCAGTACTTC	CASRSGTGGNYEQYF	-	TRBD1	15	TRBV11-3	TRBJ2-7
TGTGCCAGCAGCCCTAGGGGCGCGGGGTTCAATGAGCAGTTCTTC	CASSPRGAGFNEQFF	many	-	15	TRBV12-3/TRBV12-4	TRBJ2-1
TGTACCAGCAGCTGGACGGGAGGGGGGTACGATGAGCAGTTCTTC	CTSSWTGGGYDEQFF	-	TRBD2	15	TRBV11-2	TRBJ2-1
TGTGACAGCAGCCAGGCCCCAACAGTAGCGGCCCGGTCTTCCTACAATGAGCAGTTCTTC	CDSSQAPTVAARSSYNEQFF	-	-	20	TRBV4-2	TRBJ2-1
TGTGTCAGCAGTCAAGATTTGGAGGGGTTTGAGCAGTTCTTC	CVSSQDLEGFEQFF	-	-	14	TRBV4-2	TRBJ2-1
TGCAGCGTCCGGATAGGTGGCGCCGAAAAACTGTTTTTT	CSVRIGGAEKLFF	-	-	13	TRBV29-1	TRBJ1-4
TGTGCCAGCAGCCCCTCTCGGGAATTGGACAAAAACATTCAGTACTTC	CASSPSRELDKNIQYF	many	-	16	TRBV7-8	TRBJ2-4
TGTGCCAGCAGTTCTCAGGGTAACTATGGCTACACCTTC	CASSSQGNYGYTF	many	-	13	TRBV28	TRBJ1-2
TGTGCCAGCAGTTTAGACCATGCGGGGGCCTACGAGCAGTACTTC	CASSLDHAGAYEQYF	-	TRBD2	15	TRBV11-2	TRBJ2-7
TGTGCCAGCAGACCCGGACTAGTTGGGACCGGGGAACTGTTTTTT	CASRPGLVGTGELFF	-	TRBD2	15	TRBV7-9	TRBJ2-2
TGTGCCAGCAGTTCAAGAGCTTGGGGCTACACCTTC	CASSSRAWGYTF	-	-	12	TRBV12-3/TRBV12-4	TRBJ1-2
TGTGCCATTAGCTTAGGGACAAGCACAGATACGCAGTATTTT	CAISLGTSTDTQYF	-	-	14	TRBV11-2	TRBJ2-3
TGCAGCGCAGCTCGGGGGGCCGGCCACGGTGAGCCGTTTTTT	CSAARGAGHGEPFF	-	-	14	TRBV29-1	TRBJ2-2
TGTGCCAGCAGTCCAGGGGACAGAATCTACACAGATACGCAGTATTTT	CASSPGDRIYTDTQYF	many	TRBD1	16	TRBV12-3/TRBV12-4	TRBJ2-3
TGTACCAGCAGCTTGTTTAACAGCGCCATCGGGGAGCTGTTTTTT	CTSSLFNSAIGELFF	-	-	15	TRBV5-6	TRBJ2-2